The sample holds one count of the clone carrying this T cell receptor beta chain. Libraries were prepared by immunoSEQ multiplex PCR; TCRdb keeps only in-frame clonotypes and omits some of them. The sample holds about 170,000 clones, about nine tenths seen once. This specimen comes from a study of blood T cell repertoires in COVID-19. V dropped 1 base and J dropped 6 bases, with 7 bases sitting between them. From germline, CDR1 is LGHNA and CDR2 YNFKEQ. CDR3 length equals 12 residues. The chain is built from TRBV4-2 and TRBJ2-7, with D hard to call. Sample: peripheral blood. The clonotype originates from a woman aged 60-75 years with COVID-19, enrolled during active disease. CDR3 region: CASSQVKSEQYF. The CDR3 DNA reads TGTGCCAGCAGCCAAGTAAAGAGCGAGCAGTACTTC.